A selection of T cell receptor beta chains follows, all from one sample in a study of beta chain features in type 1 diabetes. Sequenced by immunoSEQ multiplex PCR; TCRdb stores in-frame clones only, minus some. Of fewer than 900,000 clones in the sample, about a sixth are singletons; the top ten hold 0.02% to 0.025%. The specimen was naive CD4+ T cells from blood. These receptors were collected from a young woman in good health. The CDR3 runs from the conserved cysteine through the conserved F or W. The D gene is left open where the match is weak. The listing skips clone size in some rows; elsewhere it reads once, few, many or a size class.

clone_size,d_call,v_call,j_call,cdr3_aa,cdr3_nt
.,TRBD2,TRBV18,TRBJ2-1,CASSPRGAASGGNEQFF,TGTGCCAGCTCACCTCGCGGTGCGGCTAGCGGGGGCAATGAGCAGTTCTTC
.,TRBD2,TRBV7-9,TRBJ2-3,CASSPRSGSASDTQYF,TGTGCCAGCAGCCCTCGTAGCGGGAGTGCATCAGATACGCAGTATTTT
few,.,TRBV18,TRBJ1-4,CASSPPAARGRDEKLFF,TGTGCCAGCTCACCACCGGCGGCCAGGGGAAGGGATGAAAAACTGTTTTTT
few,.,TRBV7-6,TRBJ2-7,CASSIQGGSYEQYF,TGTGCCAGCAGCATCCAGGGGGGATCCTACGAGCAGTACTTC
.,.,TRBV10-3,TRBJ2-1,CAISESPGSGYPSSYNEQFF,TGTGCCATCAGTGAGTCCCCCGGCTCAGGATACCCAAGCTCCTACAATGAGCAGTTCTTC
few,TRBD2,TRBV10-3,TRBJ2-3,CAISGPAGVLTDTQYF,TGTGCCATCAGTGGTCCAGCGGGAGTTCTTACAGATACGCAGTATTTT
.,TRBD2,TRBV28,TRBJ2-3,CASTVASGSRDTQYF,TGTGCCAGCACCGTGGCTAGCGGGAGTAGGGATACGCAGTATTTT
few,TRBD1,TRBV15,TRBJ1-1,CATSTPGQGGAFF,TGTGCCACCAGCACCCCGGGACAGGGGGGAGCTTTCTTT
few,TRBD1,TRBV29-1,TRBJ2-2,CSGQGATGGTGELFF,TGCAGCGGCCAGGGGGCGACGGGTGGAACCGGGGAGCTGTTTTTT
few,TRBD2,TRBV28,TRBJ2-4,CASSMSGGGAKNIQYF,TGTGCCAGCAGTATGTCGGGAGGAGGGGCCAAAAACATTCAGTACTTC
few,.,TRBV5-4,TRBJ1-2,CASSLRGVYGYTF,TGTGCCAGCAGCTTAAGGGGAGTGTATGGCTACACCTTC
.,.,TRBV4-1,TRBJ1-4,CASSHPLNEKLFF,TGCGCCAGCAGCCACCCCTTAAATGAAAAACTGTTTTTT
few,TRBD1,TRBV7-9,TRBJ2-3,CASSLIQGSSTDTQYF,TGTGCCAGCAGCTTGATACAGGGGAGTAGCACAGATACGCAGTATTTT